This is a list of T cell receptor beta chains from one sample in a study of a mutant IDH1 vaccine in newly diagnosed glioma. Measured with immunoSEQ multiplex PCR; TCRdb has only the in-frame clones, and not every one. The sample lists roughly 46,000 clones, approximately 90% seen once, with roughly 2.4% in the top ten. The sequencing used PBMCs, collected from a glioma patient treated with radiotherapy, temozolomide or both. Every receptor here comes from a man aged 35 to 55 with glioma. Both conserved end residues are part of each CDR3. The D gene is left open where the match is weak.

j_gene	v_gene	d_gene	CDR3aa	CDR3nt
TRBJ2-5	TRBV6-5	TRBD2	CASTWTSGRRETQYF	TGTGCCAGCACCTGGACTAGCGGGAGACGGGAGACCCAGTACTTC
TRBJ2-2	TRBV15	TRBD2	CATRLSGVSNTGELFF	TGTGCCACCAGGCTGAGCGGGGTCTCGAACACCGGGGAGCTGTTTTTT
TRBJ2-5	TRBV6-4	.	CASRPETGYQETQYF	TGTGCCAGCAGGCCAGAAACGGGGTACCAAGAGACCCAGTACTTC
TRBJ2-7	TRBV6-6	TRBD1	CASRGQGVGYEQYF	TGTGCCAGCAGAGGACAGGGTGTTGGCTACGAGCAGTACTTC
TRBJ1-5	TRBV19	.	CASGLRGPQHF	TGTGCCAGTGGGTTACGGGGTCCCCAGCATTTT
TRBJ2-2	TRBV19	.	CASSIWGNTGELFF	TGTGCCAGTAGTATATGGGGAAACACCGGGGAGCTGTTTTTT
TRBJ1-1	TRBV6-4	.	CASSGGDGTEAFF	TGTGCCAGCAGTGGAGGGGACGGCACTGAAGCTTTCTTT
TRBJ2-1	TRBV5-1	TRBD1	CASSPGQGSNEQFF	TGCGCCAGCAGCCCGGGACAGGGGTCCAATGAGCAGTTCTTC
TRBJ2-2	TRBV7-7	.	CASSLGWAGTGELFF	TGTGCTAGCAGCTTAGGGTGGGCAGGAACCGGGGAGCTGTTTTTT
TRBJ2-7	TRBV7-6	TRBD1	CASSQTGTGGAEQYF	TGTGCCAGCAGCCAAACCGGGACAGGGGGCGCCGAGCAGTACTTC
TRBJ2-1	TRBV5-6	.	CASSQTSRDNEQFF	TGTGCCAGCAGCCAAACCTCTAGGGACAATGAGCAGTTCTTC